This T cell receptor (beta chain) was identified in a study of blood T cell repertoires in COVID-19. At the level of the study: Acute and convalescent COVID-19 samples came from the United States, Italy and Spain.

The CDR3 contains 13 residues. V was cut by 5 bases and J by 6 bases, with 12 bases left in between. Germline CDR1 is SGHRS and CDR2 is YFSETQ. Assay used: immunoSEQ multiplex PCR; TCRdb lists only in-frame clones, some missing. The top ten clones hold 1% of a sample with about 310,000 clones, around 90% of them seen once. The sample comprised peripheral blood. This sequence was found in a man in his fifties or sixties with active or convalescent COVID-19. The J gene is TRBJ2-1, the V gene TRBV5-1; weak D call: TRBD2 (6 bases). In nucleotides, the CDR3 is TGCGCCAGCAGTTACGGACTATCCAATGAGCAGTTCTTC. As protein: CASSYGLSNEQFF.